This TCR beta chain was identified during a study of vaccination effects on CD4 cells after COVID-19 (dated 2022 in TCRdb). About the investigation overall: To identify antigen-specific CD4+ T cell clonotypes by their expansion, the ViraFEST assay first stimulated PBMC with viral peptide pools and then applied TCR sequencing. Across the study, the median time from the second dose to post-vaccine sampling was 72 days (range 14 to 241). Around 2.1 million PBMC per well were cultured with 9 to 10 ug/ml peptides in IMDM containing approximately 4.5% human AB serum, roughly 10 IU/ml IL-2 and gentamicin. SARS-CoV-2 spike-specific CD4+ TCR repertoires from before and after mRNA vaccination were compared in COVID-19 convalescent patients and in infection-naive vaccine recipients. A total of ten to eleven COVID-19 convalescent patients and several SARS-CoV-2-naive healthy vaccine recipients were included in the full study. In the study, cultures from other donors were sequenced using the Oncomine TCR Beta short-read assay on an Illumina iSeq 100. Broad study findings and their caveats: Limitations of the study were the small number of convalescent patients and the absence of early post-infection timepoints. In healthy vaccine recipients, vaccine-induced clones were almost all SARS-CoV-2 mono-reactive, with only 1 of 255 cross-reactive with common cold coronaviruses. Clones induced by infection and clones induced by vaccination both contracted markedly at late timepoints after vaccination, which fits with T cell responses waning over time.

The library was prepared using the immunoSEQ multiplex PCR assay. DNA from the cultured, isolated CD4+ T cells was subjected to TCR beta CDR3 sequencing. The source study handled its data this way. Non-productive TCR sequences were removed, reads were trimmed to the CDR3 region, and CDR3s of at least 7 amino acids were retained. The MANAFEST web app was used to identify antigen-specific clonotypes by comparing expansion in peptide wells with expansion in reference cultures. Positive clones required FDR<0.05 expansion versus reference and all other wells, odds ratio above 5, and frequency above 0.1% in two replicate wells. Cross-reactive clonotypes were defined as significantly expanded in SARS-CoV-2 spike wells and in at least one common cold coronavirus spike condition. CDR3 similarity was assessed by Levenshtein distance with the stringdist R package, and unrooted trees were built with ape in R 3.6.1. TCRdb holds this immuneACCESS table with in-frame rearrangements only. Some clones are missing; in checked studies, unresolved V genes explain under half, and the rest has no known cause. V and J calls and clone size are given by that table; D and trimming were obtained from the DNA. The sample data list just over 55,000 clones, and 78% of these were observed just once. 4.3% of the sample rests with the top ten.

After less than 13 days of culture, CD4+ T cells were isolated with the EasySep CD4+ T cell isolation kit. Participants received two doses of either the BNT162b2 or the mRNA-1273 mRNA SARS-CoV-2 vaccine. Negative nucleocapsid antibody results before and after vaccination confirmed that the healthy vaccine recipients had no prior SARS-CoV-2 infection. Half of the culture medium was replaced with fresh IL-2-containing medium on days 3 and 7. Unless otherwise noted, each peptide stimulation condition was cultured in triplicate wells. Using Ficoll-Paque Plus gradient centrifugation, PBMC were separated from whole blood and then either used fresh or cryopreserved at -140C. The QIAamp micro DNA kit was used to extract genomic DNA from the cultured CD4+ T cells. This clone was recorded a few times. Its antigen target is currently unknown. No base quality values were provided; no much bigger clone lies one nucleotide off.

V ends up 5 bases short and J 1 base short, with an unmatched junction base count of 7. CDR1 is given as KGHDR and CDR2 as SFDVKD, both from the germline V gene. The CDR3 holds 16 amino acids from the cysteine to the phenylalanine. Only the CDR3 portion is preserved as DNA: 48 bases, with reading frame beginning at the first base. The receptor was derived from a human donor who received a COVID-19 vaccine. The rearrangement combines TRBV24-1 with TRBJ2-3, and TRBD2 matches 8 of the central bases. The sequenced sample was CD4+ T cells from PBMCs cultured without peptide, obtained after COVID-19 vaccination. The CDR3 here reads CATSGPGRGGTDTQYF. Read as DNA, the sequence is TGTGCCACCAGTGGCCCCGGGAGGGGGGGCACAGATACGCAGTATTTT.